The next 25 T cell receptor beta chains were all read from a single sample in a study of PD-1 blockade in classical Hodgkin lymphoma. This table comes from immunoSEQ multiplex PCR, and its TCRdb copy is limited to in-frame clones, with some not included. The top ten hold approximately 10% of the sample, which has 45,000 or so clones, approximately 73% seen once. Relapse after autologous stem cell transplantation occurred in every patient, and brentuximab vedotin exposure varied. The sequencing here drew on peripheral blood mononuclear cells (PBMCs), taken at baseline. These receptors originate from a human donor with classical Hodgkin lymphoma.

The V call is TRBV7-9, the J call TRBJ2-4; possibly TRBD1 for D (5 bases). From germline, CDR1 is SEHNR and CDR2 FQNEAQ (reference sequence). V lost 3 bases and J lost 3, with 12 bases in between. The CDR3 loop spans 15 amino acids. CDR3 residues: CASSFYGANKNIQYF. CDR3 nucleotide sequence: TGTGCCAGCAGCTTCTATGGGGCGAACAAAAACATTCAGTACTTC.

The chain couples TRBV27 to TRBJ2-7; 10 positions agree with TRBD1. Germline assignment: CDR1 MNHEY and CDR2 SMNVEV (reference sequence). Trimming took 2 bases from V and 3 from J; bases not matched to a gene: 1. The CDR3 runs 14 residues. CDR3 sequence: CASSLGTGVYEQYF. Written as DNA, the CDR3 is TGTGCCAGCAGTTTAGGGACAGGGGTCTACGAGCAGTACTTC.

The CDR3 reads CASSLDRQSYEQYF. CDR3 DNA sequence: TGTGCCAGCAGCTTAGATCGACAGTCCTACGAGCAGTACTTC. This sequence joins TRBV11-2 and TRBJ2-7; D may be TRBD1 (5 bases). The CDR3 is 14 residues long. The V and J ends lost 0 bases and 1 base respectively, with 7 bases between them. CDR1 SGHAT and CDR2 FQNNGV come from the germline V gene.

V and J are TRBV9 and TRBJ1-2, with D maybe TRBD1 (5 bases). The germline gives CDR1 SGDLS, CDR2 YYNGEE. The V gene lost 4 bases and the J gene lost 7 bases, with 17 bases spanning the gap. The CDR3 spans 14 residues. The CDR3 DNA reads as TGTGCCAGCAGCCCCGGGACGACCCGGGGTGGCTACACCTTC. Its translation: CASSPGTTRGGYTF.

CDR3 loop: CASGFAGWNQPQHF. CDR3 DNA sequence: TGTGCTAGTGGTTTCGCCGGGTGGAATCAGCCCCAGCATTTT. The chain links TRBV12-5 to TRBJ1-5; D unresolved. The CDR3 consists of 14 residues. Deletions cut 3 bases from V and 4 bases from J, with 10 bases between. Germline values: CDR1 LGHNT, CDR2 FRNRAP.

The chain recombines TRBV7-2 with TRBJ2-4, with 7 bases lining up with TRBD1. The trim removed 2 bases at V and 9 bases at J, leaving 1 base unmatched. The CDR3 runs to 12 residues. The V gene's germline CDR1 is SGHTA and CDR2 FQGNSA. CDR3 nucleotide sequence: TGTGCCAGCAGCTTACGACAGGGCATTCAGTACTTC. Encoded protein: CASSLRQGIQYF.

This chain joins TRBV27 and TRBJ1-1; D gene unclear. The CDR3 runs 12 residues. Germline values: CDR1 MNHEY, CDR2 SMNVEV (reference sequence). The V end lost 4 bases, the J end lost 4 bases, and 7 bases lay between the germline ends. CDR3: CASSSPSTEAFF. The CDR3 DNA sequence: TGTGCCAGCAGTTCCCCGAGCACTGAAGCTTTCTTT.

This clone was detected once. V is TRBV5-1 and J is TRBJ2-1; D ambiguous. The V and J ends lost 5 bases and 9 bases respectively, with 9 bases between them. CDR3 size: 11 residues. Looked up from germline, CDR1 is SGHRS and CDR2 is YFSETQ. CDR3 DNA: TGCGCCAGCAGAGTGATGGGTGAGCAGTTCTTC. Translating it yields CASRVMGEQFF.

CDR3 coding DNA: TGTGCCAGCAGCCAGTTAGGGACAGGAGCCGAGCAGTACTTC. Its protein is CASSQLGTGAEQYF. The chain is built from TRBV7-3 and TRBJ2-7, with 8 bases that match TRBD1. There are 14 residues in the CDR3. The germline CDR1 and CDR2 sequences are SGHTA and FQGTGA. Trimming removed 5 bases from V and 6 bases from J; junction bases left unmatched: 9.

The count of this clone is one. This sequence joins TRBV4-1 and TRBJ1-4, with D maybe TRBD1 (6 bases). CDR1 and CDR2 from the germline V gene are MGHRA and YSYEKL. Between the trimmed V and J ends, which lost 2 bases and 6 bases, there was a span of 10 bases. The CDR3 covers 14 residues. DNA for the CDR3: TGCGCCAGCAGCCAAACAGGGCTATATGAAAAACTGTTTTTT. Translation gives CASSQTGLYEKLFF.

V usage is TRBV4-1 and J usage is TRBJ2-5; 10 positions match TRBD2. The CDR3 runs 16 residues. V gave up 1 base and J gave up 6 bases; unmatched junction bases: 8. The germline V gene has CDR1 MGHRA and CDR2 YSYEKL. CDR3 sequence (DNA): TGCGCCAGCAGCCAAGTCCTCGCTAGCGGGAGCAAGACCCAGTACTTC. It translates to CASSQVLASGSKTQYF.

This clone was observed at least ten times. The junction shows a germline mismatch at one end, possibly a read error. The J gene is TRBJ2-3, the V gene TRBV2; 7 bases are shared with TRBD2. Per germline, CDR1 SNHLY and CDR2 FYNNEI. The CDR3 contains 16 residues. CDR3 in amino acids: CAGSPGTTDSTDTQYF. DNA for the CDR3: TGTGCCGGCAGTCCCGGGACTACCGACTCCACAGATACGCAGTATTTT.

This clone showed up just a few times. The rearrangement links TRBV30 to TRBJ2-1, with D possibly being TRBD2 (6 bases). V was clipped by 3 bases and J by 7 bases, with 16 bases between them. CDR1 GTSNPN and CDR2 SVGIG come from the germline V gene (reference sequence). This CDR3 contains 14 residues. The CDR3 sequence is CAWSALLALNEQFF. The CDR3, as DNA: TGTGCCTGGAGCGCCCTCCTAGCGTTGAATGAGCAGTTCTTC.

The rearrangement uses TRBV6-1 and TRBJ2-7; D may be TRBD1 or TRBD2 (6 bases each). The CDR3 sequence is 20 residues long. The V gene lost 0 bases and the J gene lost 0 bases, with 24 bases spanning the gap. Germline V gene data show CDR1 as MNHNS and CDR2 as SASEGT. DNA of the CDR3: TGTGCCAGCAGTGAAGCTCTTAGACGAGGGGGGTACCTTAACTCCTACGAGCAGTACTTC. Encoded protein: CASSEALRRGGYLNSYEQYF.

The gene calls are TRBV5-6 and TRBJ2-5, with 8 bases identical to TRBD2. Germline V gene lookup returns CDR1 SGHDT and CDR2 YYEEEE. V lost 0 bases, J lost 3 bases, and 1 base stayed unmatched. The CDR3 covers 14 residues. CDR3 in DNA: TGTGCCAGCAGCTTGGAAGCGGGGGAAGAGACCCAGTACTTC. Protein sequence: CASSLEAGEETQYF.

The genes are TRBV6-5 and TRBJ1-3; no definite D call. The ends were cut back, 2 bases at V and 4 bases at J, with 12 bases in the middle. Germline V gene lookup returns CDR1 MNHEY and CDR2 SVGAGI. CDR3 length: 15 residues. CDR3 residues: CASSYGRVSGNTIYF. The CDR3 DNA sequence: TGTGCCAGCAGTTACGGCCGGGTCTCGGGAAACACCATATATTTT.

This clone occurred once. This rearrangement joins TRBV25-1 to TRBJ1-1; no reliable D call. Germline CDR1 MGHDK, CDR2 SYGVNS. This CDR3 region has 14 residues. The V end was cut by 3 bases, the J end by 2 bases, with 10 bases between. CDR3 sequence: CASSDWGFNTEAFF. The CDR3 coding sequence is TGTGCCAGCAGTGATTGGGGATTTAACACTGAAGCTTTCTTT.

This rearrangement joins TRBV2 to TRBJ2-1; 8 bases line up with TRBD2. The germline V gene encodes CDR1 SNHLY and CDR2 FYNNEI. The trim removed 3 bases at V and 4 bases at J, leaving 5 bases unmatched. CDR3 length equals 15 residues. In DNA, the CDR3 is TGTGCCAGCAGTGAGCCGACTAGCGCGTACAATGAGCAGTTCTTC. Translating it yields CASSEPTSAYNEQFF.

The V and J genes are TRBV7-3 and TRBJ2-1; TRBD2 matches 9 bases. From germline, CDR1 is SGHTA and CDR2 FQGTGA. Losses at the gene ends were 6 bases for V and 9 bases for J; bases not matched to a gene: 9. The CDR3 covers 14 residues. The CDR3 sequence is CASRVSGGPGEQFF. For the CDR3, the DNA is TGTGCCAGCAGAGTTAGCGGGGGCCCGGGTGAGCAGTTCTTC. Full variable domain (missing parts from reference TRBV7-3 and TRBJ2-1): GAGVSQTPSNKVTEKGKYVELRCDPISGHTALYWYRQSLGQGPEFLIYFQGTGAADDSGLPNDRFFAVRPEGSVSTLKIQRTERGDSAVYLCASRVSGGPGEQFFGPGTRLTVL.

The CDR3 is CASSMATGVTYEQYF. The CDR3 DNA reads TGTGCCAGTAGTATGGCGACAGGGGTAACCTACGAGCAGTACTTC. The chain couples TRBV19 to TRBJ2-7; 8 positions match TRBD1. The CDR3 is made up of 15 amino acids. CDR1 is LNHDA, CDR2 SQIVND, per germline (reference sequence). V shed 3 bases and J 2 bases; nucleotides not matched to a gene: 6.

The table lists this clone with a count of one. DNA for the CDR3: TGTGCCAGCAGCCGCAGGGATCAGGCTAACTATGGCTACACCTTC. As protein: CASSRRDQANYGYTF. V is TRBV2 and J is TRBJ1-2; maybe TRBD1 (5 bases). CDR3 length equals 15 residues. Trimming took 6 bases from V and 0 from J, leaving 14 bases between them. Germline lookup yields CDR1 SNHLY and CDR2 FYNNEI.

V gene TRBV27 combines with J gene TRBJ2-7; 8 nucleotides match TRBD1. Trimming at V came to 5 bases and at J to 3 bases, leaving 12 bases not matched to a gene. CDR3 length equals 16 residues. From germline, CDR1 is MNHEY and CDR2 SMNVEV (reference sequence). CDR3 nucleotide sequence: TGTGCCAGCAGTCTAGTTGGGACAGGCCCTTTCTACGAGCAGTACTTC. This sequence encodes CASSLVGTGPFYEQYF.

The chain links TRBV5-4 to TRBJ2-1, with 11 positions matching TRBD2. After removal of 4 bases from V and 4 bases from J, the junction contained 4 bases not matched to a gene. The CDR3 consists of 15 residues. Germline values: CDR1 SGHNT, CDR2 YYREEE (reference sequence). The CDR3 sequence: CASSQGLAGYNEQFF. In DNA, the CDR3 is TGTGCCAGCAGCCAAGGACTAGCGGGTTACAATGAGCAGTTCTTC.

This clone was observed a few times. The V and J genes are TRBV21-1 and TRBJ1-2; TRBD1, the D gene given by the table, was not confirmed from the DNA. TRBV21-1 counts as a pseudogene. This CDR3 has 13 residues. In DNA, the CDR3 is TGTGCCAGCGCCAGACAGGGAGAGGTTGGCTACACCTTC. Amino acids: CASARQGEVGYTF.

The chain links TRBV2 to TRBJ1-1, with unresolved D. The CDR3 is 13 amino acids. Per the germline V gene, CDR1 is SNHLY and CDR2 is FYNNEI. Trimming removed 10 bases at V and 0 bases at J, with 12 bases between. CDR3: CATRRELNTEAFF. CDR3 DNA: TGTGCCACCCGAAGAGAGTTGAACACTGAAGCTTTCTTT.